These 24 T cell receptor beta chains were all obtained from the same sample, sequenced in a study of cytomegalovirus exposure and HLA in healthy donors. The PCR used 60 Vbeta and 13 Jbeta primers. Using immunoSEQ multiplex PCR, the repertoire was profiled, and TCRdb retains in-frame clones only, with some absent. The sample includes about 130,000 clones, 85% seen only once; the top ten take about 7%. What was sequenced was PBMCs. These receptors came from a young woman in good health and CMV-seropositive.

J is TRBJ2-1 and V is TRBV2, with a tentative D call TRBD2 (6 bases). The CDR3 sequence is 14 residues long. V lost 8 bases and J lost 5, with 16 bases in between. The germline V gene has CDR1 SNHLY and CDR2 FYNNEI. The CDR3 nucleotides are TGTGCCAGCGGAGTCGGGAGTTTGCACAATGAGCAGTTCTTC. This gives the protein CASGVGSLHNEQFF.

The rearrangement uses TRBV18 and TRBJ1-1; D perhaps matches TRBD1 (6 bases). The ends were cut back, 1 base at V and 4 bases at J, with 10 bases in the middle. CDR1 KGHSH and CDR2 LQKENI come from the germline V gene. CDR3 length equals 14 residues. CDR3 amino acids: CASSPQGGGTEAFF. The CDR3 DNA reads TGTGCCAGCTCACCACAGGGGGGGGGCACTGAAGCTTTCTTT. Full variable domain (remainder filled in from reference TRBV18 and TRBJ1-1): NAGVMQNPRHLVRRRGQEARLRCSPMKGHSHVYWYRQLPEEGLKFMVYLQKENIIDESGMPKERFSAEFPKEGPSILRIQQVVRGDSAAYFCASSPQGGGTEAFFGQGTRLTVV.

The chain uses TRBV9 and TRBJ2-1; 9 bases line up with TRBD1. Germline CDR1 reads SGDLS; CDR2 reads YYNGEE. The CDR3 runs 16 residues. After removal of 3 bases from V and 2 bases from J, the junction contained 6 bases not matched to a gene. DNA for the CDR3: TGTGCCAGCAGCGACCCCCGGGACAGGGCCTACAATGAGCAGTTCTTC. It is translated as CASSDPRDRAYNEQFF.

Comment on this clone: One end of the junction varies from germline; a read error may be responsible. The chain combines TRBV10-3 with TRBJ2-1; 8 bases agree with TRBD2. This CDR3 is 16 amino acids long. CDR1 is ENHRY, CDR2 SYGVKD, per germline. The CDR3 here is CTISESGSGGVNEQFF. CDR3 bases: TGTACCATCAGTGAGTCGGGAAGCGGGGGCGTCAATGAGCAGTTCTTC.

The chain has TRBV30 and TRBJ1-1; TRBD1 aligns across 7 bases. CDR1 and CDR2 (germline): GTSNPN, SVGIG (reference sequence). The ends lost 3 bases at V and 8 bases at J; junction bases unmatched: 15. The CDR3 loop spans 15 amino acids. The CDR3 nucleotides are TGTGCCTGGAGGGCTACCCCGACAGGGAGCGGGGAAGCTTTCTTT. This encodes CAWRATPTGSGEAFF.

V usage is TRBV25-1 and J usage is TRBJ2-7; perhaps TRBD2 as D (5 bases). Germline V CDR1 and CDR2: MGHDK, SYGVNS. The CDR3 runs to 13 residues. V shed 7 bases and J shed 5 bases, with 15 bases lying between them. The CDR3 nucleotides are TGTGCCAGCACCCCCTGGGGAGCGAACGAGCAGTACTTC. Translated, it gives CASTPWGANEQYF.

This clone has more than one count but fewer than ten. This chain links TRBV29-1 with TRBJ2-3, with 9 bases lining up with TRBD2. Germline V gene data show CDR1 as SQVTM and CDR2 as ANQGSEA. The V and J ends lost 4 bases and 4 bases, in that order; junction bases with no gene match: 3. This CDR3 has 13 residues. CDR3 amino acids: CSVVAGVADTQYF. CDR3 DNA sequence: TGCAGCGTTGTAGCGGGGGTTGCAGATACGCAGTATTTT.

The V call is TRBV2, the J call TRBJ2-5, with 8 nucleotides matching TRBD1. The DNA end lines up better with TRBJ2-7; the J call may be wrong. The CDR3 totals 12 residues. Germline V gives CDR1 SNHLY, CDR2 FYNNEI. In DNA, the CDR3 is TGTGCCAGCGGGACAGGATTCAACGAGCAGTACTTC. Amino acid sequence: CASGTGFNEQYF.

The chain carries TRBV7-8 and TRBJ2-3; no definite D call. Trimming left V 1 base short and J 8 bases short, with 7 bases between. CDR3 length: 12 amino acids. Germline CDR1 and CDR2: SGHVS and FQNEAQ. The DNA of the CDR3 is TGTGCCAGCAGCTTAGAGAGAGGTACGCAGTATTTT. Translation: CASSLERGTQYF.

This sequence joins TRBV29-1 and TRBJ2-7; the match to TRBD1 covers 8 bases. Germline CDR1 reads SQVTM; CDR2 reads ANQGSEA. The V segment lost 6 bases and the J segment 1 base; nucleotides outside the gene matches: 11. CDR3 length equals 15 residues. The CDR3 here is CSVESGTGLSYEQYF. The CDR3 DNA sequence: TGCAGCGTGGAATCCGGGACAGGTCTATCCTACGAGCAGTACTTC.

The V call is TRBV28, the J call TRBJ2-3, with 8 bases that match TRBD1. Trimming cost V 2 bases and J 5 bases; bases outside gene matches: 3. There are 14 residues in the CDR3. The germline CDR1 and CDR2 sequences are MDHEN and SYDVKM. The CDR3 sequence: CASSLITGGDTQYF. CDR3 DNA: TGTGCCAGCAGTTTAATAACAGGGGGAGATACGCAGTATTTT.

The chain joins TRBV5-1 to TRBJ1-2; TRBD1 might be the D (5 bases). Germline lookup yields CDR1 SGHRS and CDR2 YFSETQ. This CDR3 has 13 amino acids. V gave up 1 base and J gave up 8 bases, with 12 bases separating them. CDR3 coding DNA: TGCGCCAGCAGCTTGAAGGAAGGGGTGGGCTACACCTTC. It yields the protein CASSLKEGVGYTF.

The chain joins TRBV7-2 to TRBJ2-7, with 13 bases matching TRBD2. The ends lost 1 base at V and 5 bases at J; junction bases unmatched: 5. Looked up from germline, CDR1 is SGHTA and CDR2 is FQGNSA. The length of the CDR3 is 16 residues. CDR3 in DNA: TGTGCCAGCAGCTTAGTGGGACTAGCGGGAAGCGACGAGCAGTACTTC. As protein: CASSLVGLAGSDEQYF.

The rearrangement links TRBV25-1 to TRBJ2-3, with D possibly matching TRBD1 (6 bases). This CDR3 region has 14 residues. Trimming pared 7 bases from V and 3 bases from J, leaving 14 bases between. Germline-derived CDR1 and CDR2 are MGHDK and SYGVNS. Here the CDR3 DNA reads TGTGCCAGCACAGGAATTGGACAGACAGATACGCAGTATTTT. The encoded protein is CASTGIGQTDTQYF.

The rearrangement links TRBV11-3 to TRBJ2-1; 9 bases fit TRBD1. Trimming cost V 4 bases and J 5 bases; bases outside gene matches: 6. There are 15 residues in the CDR3. CDR1 SGHNT and CDR2 YENEEA come from the germline V gene. DNA of the CDR3: TGTGCCAGCAGCTCGGGACAGGGATCTGACAATGAGCAGTTCTTC. Translated: CASSSGQGSDNEQFF.

A single count supports this clone. The chain is built from TRBV28 and TRBJ2-1, with TRBD2 as a possible D gene (6 bases). Trimming took off 3 bases at V and 5 bases at J, with 11 bases between the two ends. The CDR3 has 14 residues. Germline V gene sequence: CDR1 MDHEN, CDR2 SYDVKM. As DNA, the CDR3 is TGTGCCAGCAGTTTTCGACTAGACCACAATGAGCAGTTCTTC. Translated: CASSFRLDHNEQFF.

This chain uses TRBV5-1 with TRBJ1-6, with 7 bases aligning to TRBD1. Germline values: CDR1 SGHRS, CDR2 YFSETQ. The trim removed 4 bases at V and 10 bases at J, leaving 11 bases unmatched. The CDR3 has 15 amino acids. CDR3 coding DNA: TGCGCCAGCAGCGGTCTGACAGGGAGTGAATCACCCCTCCACTTT. Translation gives CASSGLTGSESPLHF.

This chain uses TRBV2 with TRBJ2-7, with D perhaps TRBD2 (6 bases). Germline CDR1 reads SNHLY; CDR2 reads FYNNEI. The CDR3 has 12 amino acids. Trimming cost V 8 bases and J 6 bases, with 14 bases left between them. The CDR3 bases are TGTGCCAGCGTCGTCCCCGGGGGCGAGCAGTACTTC. It specifies CASVVPGGEQYF.

The rearrangement uses TRBV13 and TRBJ1-5, with unresolved D. CDR3 length: 15 amino acids. Germline V gene lookup returns CDR1 PRHDT and CDR2 FYEKMQ (reference sequence). The V and J ends lost 0 bases and 0 bases respectively, with 6 bases between them. CDR3 amino acids: CASSLGLYSNQPQHF. The CDR3, as DNA: TGTGCCAGCAGCTTAGGTCTATATAGCAATCAGCCCCAGCATTTT.

Here the CDR3 reads CASGRETPYEQYF. The CDR3 DNA is TGTGCCAGCGGCCGGGAGACCCCCTACGAGCAGTACTTC. The chain links TRBV10-3 to TRBJ2-7; D may be TRBD2 (6 bases). This CDR3 spans 13 amino acids. V was clipped by 10 bases and J by 2 bases, with 15 bases between them. Germline V gene sequence: CDR1 ENHRY, CDR2 SYGVKD.

The J gene is TRBJ1-2, the V gene TRBV11-2; D remains ambiguous. CDR3 length equals 13 residues. V lost 2 bases, J lost 2 bases, and 6 bases lay in between. CDR1 SGHAT and CDR2 FQNNGV come from the germline V gene. In DNA form, the CDR3 reads TGTGCCAGCAGCTTAAAACTGAACTATGGCTACACCTTC. Residues: CASSLKLNYGYTF. Drawing the rest from reference TRBV11-2 and TRBJ1-2, the complete variable domain is EAGVAQSPRYKIIEKRQSVAFWCNPISGHATLYWYQQILGQGPKLLIQFQNNGVVDDSQLPKDRFSAERLKGVDSTLKIQPAKLEDSAVYLCASSLKLNYGYTFGSGTRLTVV.

The chain has TRBV2 and TRBJ2-7; weak D call: TRBD1 (6 bases). The length of the CDR3 is 17 residues. Per the germline V gene, CDR1 is SNHLY and CDR2 is FYNNEI. V was pared by 11 bases and J by 3 bases, with 29 bases between. In nucleotides, the CDR3 is TGTGCCCCCGAGAGGACAGCCGAACGGGGCCACTACTACGAGCAGTACTTC. It encodes CAPERTAERGHYYEQYF.

The CDR3 DNA reads as TGTGCCAGCAGCTTGGGGGGCGGTCCGAACACCATATATTTT. Its translation is CASSLGGGPNTIYF. The chain is built from TRBV5-8 and TRBJ1-3, with D maybe TRBD1 (5 bases). V was cut by 0 bases and J by 7 bases, with 11 bases left in between. This CDR3 has 14 amino acids. CDR1 is SGHTS and CDR2 is YDEGEE in the germline V gene.

This chain links TRBV6-4 with TRBJ2-1; TRBD2 agrees at 8 bases. This CDR3 is built from 13 residues. Germline-derived CDR1 and CDR2 are MRHNA and SNTAGT. J gave up 9 bases and V 5 bases, and 6 bases lay outside the gene matches. The CDR3 DNA sequence: TGTGCCAGCAGTTTAAACGGGAGGGCTGAGCAGTTCTTC. As protein: CASSLNGRAEQFF.